This T cell receptor beta chain emerged from a study of cytomegalovirus exposure and HLA in healthy donors. Germline V gene lookup returns CDR1 MNHEY and CDR2 SMNVEV (reference sequence). Between the trimmed V and J ends, which lost 1 base and 4 bases, there was a span of 11 bases. The CDR3 spans 15 residues. Study-wide findings and caveats: Several of the most significant clusters appeared linked to common viral pathogens, based on a later analysis. Indistinguishability led to the exclusion of some V segments, TRBV6-2 and TRBV6-3 included.

Worth noting for this clone: Its antigen is currently unknown.

Amplification used 60 Vbeta primers and 13 Jbeta primers. Profiled with immunoSEQ multiplex PCR; TCRdb holds only in-frame clones, not every one. The sample shows 150,000 to 200,000 clones, around 83% of them seen only once. The sequence derives from a woman aged 40 to 50 in good health and CMV-seronegative. Sequencing was performed on PBMCs. V usage is TRBV27 and J usage is TRBJ1-5, with TRBD1 as a possible D gene (5 bases). This CDR3 is CASSLLARVNQPQHF. CDR3 in DNA: TGTGCCAGCAGTTTATTAGCCAGGGTAAATCAGCCCCAGCATTTT.